The 8 T cell receptor beta chains in this list originate from one sample, sequenced in a study of beta chain features in type 1 diabetes. Expressed TCRB transcripts were sequenced because the isolated RNA had all been reverse transcribed beforehand. TCRdb's table, derived via immunoSEQ multiplex PCR, lists solely in-frame clones and lacks some. The sample contains hundreds of thousands of clones, 11% to 15% of which appear only once. Study-wide results and caveats: All four CD4+ subsets from Type 1 diabetes patients carried moderately but significantly shorter TCRB CDR3s.

Their target antigens are unknown. The sequencing sample was made of naive CD4+ T cells from blood. These receptor sequences come from a man between 18 and 35 years old with type 1 diabetes.

This clone was picked up a small number of times. This rearrangement joins TRBV13 to TRBJ2-1; TRBD1 agrees at 7 bases. The V gene end was trimmed by 4 bases and the J gene end by 4 bases; junction bases not matched to a gene: 7. Germline lookup yields CDR1 PRHDT and CDR2 FYEKMQ (reference sequence). The CDR3 loop spans 15 amino acids. The CDR3 DNA reads TGTGCCAGCAGCTCCCGGGACAGTCCATACAATGAGCAGTTCTTC. Translated: CASSSRDSPYNEQFF.

The rearrangement joins TRBV30 to TRBJ2-5; D could derive from TRBD1 or TRBD2 (5 bases each). The CDR3 loop spans 14 amino acids. V lost 2 bases and J 7 bases, leaving 17 bases between the germline ends. The germline gives CDR1 GTSNPN, CDR2 SVGIG (reference sequence). CDR3 nucleotide sequence: TGTGCCTGGAGTCCGGACTCAGGGTATTGGACCCAGTACTTC. Residues: CAWSPDSGYWTQYF.

This clone was seen more than once but under ten times. The rearrangement joins TRBV7-2 to TRBJ2-7; 9 bases are shared with TRBD1. The J segment lost 6 bases and the V segment lost 1 base, leaving 4 bases of the junction unmatched. The CDR3 totals 14 residues. Germline assignment: CDR1 SGHTA and CDR2 FQGNSA. In nucleotides, the CDR3 is TGTGCCAGCAGCTTAGTGGTGGACAGGGGCGAGCAGTACTTC. It codes for CASSLVVDRGEQYF. Supplemented by reference TRBV7-2 and TRBJ2-7, the full variable domain reads GAGVSQSPSNKVTEKGKDVELRCDPISGHTALYWYRQSLGQGLEFLIYFQGNSAPDKSGLPSDRFSAERTGGSVSTLTIQRTQQEDSAVYLCASSLVVDRGEQYFGPGTRLTVT.

This clone was observed a few times. The chain joins TRBV7-9 to TRBJ1-5; D gene unclear. The germline V gene encodes CDR1 SEHNR and CDR2 FQNEAQ (reference sequence). Deletions cut 4 bases from V and 3 bases from J, with 7 bases between. CDR3 length: 13 residues. The CDR3 sequence is CASSWEYNQPQHF. The CDR3 bases are TGTGCCAGCAGCTGGGAGTACAATCAGCCCCAGCATTTT. Variable domain in full (rest from reference TRBV7-9 and TRBJ1-5): DTGVSQNPRHKITKRGQNVTFRCDPISEHNRLYWYRQTLGQGPEFLTYFQNEAQLEKSRLLSDRFSAERPKGSFSTLEIQRTEQGDSAMYLCASSWEYNQPQHFGDGTRLSIL.

The V and J genes are TRBV14 and TRBJ2-7; D remains unclear. Germline V gene sequence: CDR1 SGHDN, CDR2 FVKESK. V was clipped by 0 bases and J by 3 bases, with 6 bases between them. CDR3 size: 13 residues. CDR3 sequence reads: CASSQDRYYEQYF. The CDR3 DNA follows: TGTGCCAGCAGCCAAGACAGGTACTACGAGCAGTACTTC.

This clone was observed a few times. This chain connects TRBV5-4 to TRBJ2-3, with 11 bases matching TRBD2. This CDR3 region has 16 residues. V lost 2 bases and J lost 6; bases outside the gene matches: 8. Germline V gene data show CDR1 as SGHNT and CDR2 as YYREEE (reference sequence). The CDR3, as DNA: TGTGCCAGCAGCTTCTTGACTAGCGGGGTGGGGGATACGCAGTATTTT. Encoded protein: CASSFLTSGVGDTQYF.

As for this clone: Other DNA sequences from this sample encode an identical CDR3 as well. This rearrangement joins TRBV30 to TRBJ1-2, with D possibly matching TRBD1 (5 bases). V gave up 1 base and J gave up 2 bases, with 5 bases separating them. Germline lookup yields CDR1 GTSNPN and CDR2 SVGIG (reference sequence). The CDR3 is 12 residues long. CDR3 region: CAWSGGNYGYTF. The DNA for the CDR3 is TGTGCCTGGAGTGGGGGCAACTATGGCTACACCTTC. Using reference TRBV30 and TRBJ1-2 for the parts outside the CDR3, the full variable domain is SQTIHQWPATLVQPVGSPLSLECTVEGTSNPNLYWYRQAAGRGLQLLFYSVGIGQISSEVPQNLSASRPQDRQFILSSKKLLLSDSGFYLCAWSGGNYGYTFGSGTRLTVV.

The chain couples TRBV27 to TRBJ2-1, with TRBD2 as a possible D gene (5 bases). V lost 0 bases to trimming and J lost 8 bases, with 17 bases between them. Looked up from germline, CDR1 is MNHEY and CDR2 is SMNVEV (reference sequence). The CDR3 is 16 residues long. In DNA, the CDR3 is TGTGCCAGCAGTTTATCCTTAGCGCTAGCAGGCGATGAGCAGTTCTTC. Residues: CASSLSLALAGDEQFF.